This TCR beta chain stems from a study of shared clonotypes between healthy human individuals. About this clone itself: Its antigen is undetermined.

Several immunoSEQ 96-well plates shared each subset's DNA, each plate a replicate. Profiled with immunoSEQ multiplex PCR; TCRdb holds only in-frame clones, not every one. The profile covers approximately 2,300,000 clones, with 80% to 95% appearing a single time and approximately 0.4% taken by the ten largest. The CDR3 is 17 residues long. The germline CDR1 and CDR2 sequences are SGHAT and FQNNGV. The junction had 14 bases not matched to a gene; V was cut back by 0 bases and J by 10 bases. Study results and caveats: Shared clonotypes across all four donors exceeded non-shared ones in generation probability. Memory subsets generally showed smaller estimated richness than naive subsets did. Despite large depth, sorted-subset datasets appeared incompletely sequenced.

The V call is TRBV11-2, the J call TRBJ1-4, with 7 bases aligning to TRBD1. The TCR sequence derives from a man aged 18 to 30 in good health. Some clones in this sample may be carry-over from other donors' samples. The sequencing sample was made of naive CD4+ T cells from PBMCs. Specified subset: CD45RA+ positively selected. CDR3 nucleotide sequence: TGTGCCAGCAGCTTAGATGCTAACCGGGACAGTGGGGGAAAACTGTTTTTT. This translates into CASSLDANRDSGGKLFF.